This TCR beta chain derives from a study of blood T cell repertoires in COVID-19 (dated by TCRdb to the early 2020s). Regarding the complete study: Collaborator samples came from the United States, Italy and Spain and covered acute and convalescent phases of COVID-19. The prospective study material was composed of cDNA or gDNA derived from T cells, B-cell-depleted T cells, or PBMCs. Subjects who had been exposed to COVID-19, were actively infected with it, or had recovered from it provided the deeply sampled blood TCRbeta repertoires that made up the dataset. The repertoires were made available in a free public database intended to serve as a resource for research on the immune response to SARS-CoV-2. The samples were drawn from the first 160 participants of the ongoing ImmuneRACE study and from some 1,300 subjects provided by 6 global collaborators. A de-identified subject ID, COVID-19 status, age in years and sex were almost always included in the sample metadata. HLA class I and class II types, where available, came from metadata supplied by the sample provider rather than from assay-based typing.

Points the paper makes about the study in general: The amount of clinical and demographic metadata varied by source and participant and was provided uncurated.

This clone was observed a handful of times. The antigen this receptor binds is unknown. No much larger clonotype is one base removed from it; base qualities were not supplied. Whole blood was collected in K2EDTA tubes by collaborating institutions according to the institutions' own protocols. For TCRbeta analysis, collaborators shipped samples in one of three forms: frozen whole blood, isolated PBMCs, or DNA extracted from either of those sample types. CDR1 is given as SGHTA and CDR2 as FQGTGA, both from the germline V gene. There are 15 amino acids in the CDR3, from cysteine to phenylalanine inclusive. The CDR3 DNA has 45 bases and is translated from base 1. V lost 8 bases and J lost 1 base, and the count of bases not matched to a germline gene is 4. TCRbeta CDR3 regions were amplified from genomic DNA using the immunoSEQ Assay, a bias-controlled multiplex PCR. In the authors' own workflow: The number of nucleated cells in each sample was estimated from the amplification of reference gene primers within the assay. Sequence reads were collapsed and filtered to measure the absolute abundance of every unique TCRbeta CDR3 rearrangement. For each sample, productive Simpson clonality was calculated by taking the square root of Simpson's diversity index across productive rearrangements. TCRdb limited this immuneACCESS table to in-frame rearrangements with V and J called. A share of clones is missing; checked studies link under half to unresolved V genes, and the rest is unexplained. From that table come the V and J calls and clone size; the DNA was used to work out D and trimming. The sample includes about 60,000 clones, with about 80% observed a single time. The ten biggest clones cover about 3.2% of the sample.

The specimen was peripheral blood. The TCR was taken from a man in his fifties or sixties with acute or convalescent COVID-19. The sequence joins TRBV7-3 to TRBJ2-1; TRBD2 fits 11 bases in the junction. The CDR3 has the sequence CASGLAGGSYNEQFF. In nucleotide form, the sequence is TGTGCCAGCGGTTTAGCGGGGGGGTCCTACAATGAGCAGTTCTTC.